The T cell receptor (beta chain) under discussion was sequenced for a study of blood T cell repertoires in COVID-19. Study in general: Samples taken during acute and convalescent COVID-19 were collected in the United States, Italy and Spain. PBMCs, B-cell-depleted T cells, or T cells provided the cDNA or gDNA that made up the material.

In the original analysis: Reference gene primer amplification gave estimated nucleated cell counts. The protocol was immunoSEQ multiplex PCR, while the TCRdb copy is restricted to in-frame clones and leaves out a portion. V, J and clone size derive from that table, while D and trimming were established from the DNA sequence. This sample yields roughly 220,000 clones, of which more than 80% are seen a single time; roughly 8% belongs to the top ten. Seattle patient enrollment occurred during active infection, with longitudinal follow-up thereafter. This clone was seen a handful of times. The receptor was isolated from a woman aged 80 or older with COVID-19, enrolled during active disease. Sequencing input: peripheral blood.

The CDR3 region has the DNA TGTGCCAGCAGGGCAAAGACAGCTTCCCCGTTCACTGAAGCTTTCTTT. As protein: CASRAKTASPFTEAFF. The chain uses TRBV7-9 and TRBJ1-1, with D perhaps TRBD1 (5 bases). The germline V gene has CDR1 SEHNR and CDR2 FQNEAQ (reference sequence). The ends were cut back, 6 bases at V and 4 bases at J, with 21 bases in the middle. The CDR3 covers 16 residues.